The sequence of this T cell receptor (beta chain) was determined in a study of response to subunit inactivated influenza vaccine. MiXCR was run by TCRdb on the RT-PCR reads, yielding one entry per CDR3 protein. The sample includes 550,000 to 600,000 distinct CDR3 sequences, 12% seen only once; the top ten take roughly a tenth. This clonotype was counted only a few times. The target antigen is unknown. The germline V gene has CDR1 SNHLY and CDR2 FYNNEI. CDR3 length equals 15 residues. V gave up 3 bases and J gave up 4 bases; unmatched junction bases: 5. The study, taken as a whole, reports: Authors proposed each seasonal influenza vaccination draws in few new T cells.

The input for sequencing was PBMCs from blood, taken on the day of vaccination. V and J are TRBV2 and TRBJ2-4; TRBD1 agrees at 8 bases. The origin of this receptor is a man aged 50 to 60 who received an inactivated influenza vaccine. Here the CDR3 reads CASSEGTGLKNIQYF. The CDR3 bases are TGTGCCAGCAGTGAGGGGACAGGACTAAAAAACATTCAGTACTTC.